One T cell receptor (beta chain) is described in this entry. Its matching antigen is unknown. TCRdb's table, derived via immunoSEQ multiplex PCR, lists solely in-frame clones and lacks some. Of about 10,000 clones in the sample, about four fifths were seen once. This record comes from a study of somatic mutations in cytotoxic T cells in rheumatoid arthritis. Broader study findings: The targets (antigens) of the expanded CD8+ clones were not known.

CDR1 MDHEN and CDR2 SYDVKM come from the germline V gene. This CDR3 is 15 amino acids long. Deletions cut 6 bases from V and 0 bases from J, with 15 bases between. Isolating CD4+ and CD8+ cells involved positive magnetic bead selection on an AutoMACS. Their purity was then checked by flow cytometry. This receptor was taken from a woman aged 45-60 years in good health. This chain links TRBV28 with TRBJ2-7, with TRBD1 as a possible D gene (6 bases). The sample consisted of CD8+ T cells sorted from blood. The CDR3 reads CASRYGQPFSYEQYF. The CDR3 nucleotides read TGTGCCAGCAGATATGGACAGCCGTTCTCCTACGAGCAGTACTTC.